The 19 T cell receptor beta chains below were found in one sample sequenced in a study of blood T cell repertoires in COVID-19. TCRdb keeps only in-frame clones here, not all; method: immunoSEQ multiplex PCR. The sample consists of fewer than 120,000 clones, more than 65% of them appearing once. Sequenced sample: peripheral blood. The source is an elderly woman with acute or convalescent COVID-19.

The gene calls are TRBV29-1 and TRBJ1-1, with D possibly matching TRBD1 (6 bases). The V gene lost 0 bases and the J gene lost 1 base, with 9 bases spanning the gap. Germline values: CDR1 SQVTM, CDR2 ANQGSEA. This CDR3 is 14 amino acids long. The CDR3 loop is CSVEESTGNTEAFF. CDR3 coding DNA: TGCAGCGTTGAAGAATCGACAGGGAACACTGAAGCTTTCTTT.

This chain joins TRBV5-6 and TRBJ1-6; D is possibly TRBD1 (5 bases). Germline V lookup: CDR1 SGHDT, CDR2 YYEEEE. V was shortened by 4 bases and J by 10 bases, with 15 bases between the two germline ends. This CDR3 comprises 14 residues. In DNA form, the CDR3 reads TGTGCCAGCAGCGCTCTCGGGGCGGGATCACCCCTCCACTTT. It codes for CASSALGAGSPLHF.

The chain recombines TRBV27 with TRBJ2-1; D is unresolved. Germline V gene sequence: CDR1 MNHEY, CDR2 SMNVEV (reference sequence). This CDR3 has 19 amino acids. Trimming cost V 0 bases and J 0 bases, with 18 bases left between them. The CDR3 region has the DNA TGTGCCAGCAGTTTATCTCTGATTCGGCGGAAGAGCTCCTACAATGAGCAGTTCTTC. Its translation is CASSLSLIRRKSSYNEQFF.

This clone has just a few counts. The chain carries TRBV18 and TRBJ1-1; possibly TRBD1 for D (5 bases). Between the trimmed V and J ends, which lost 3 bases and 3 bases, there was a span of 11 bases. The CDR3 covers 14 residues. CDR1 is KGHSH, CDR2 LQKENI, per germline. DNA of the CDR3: TGTGCCAGCTCACCGTGGGGCGGAGACACTGAAGCTTTCTTT. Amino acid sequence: CASSPWGGDTEAFF.

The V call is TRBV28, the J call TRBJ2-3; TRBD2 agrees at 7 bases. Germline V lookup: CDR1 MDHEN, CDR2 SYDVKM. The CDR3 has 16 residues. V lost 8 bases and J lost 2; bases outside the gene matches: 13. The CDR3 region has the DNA TGTGCCAGCGGGGCTAGCGGACCCCTTTACACAGATACGCAGTATTTT. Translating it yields CASGASGPLYTDTQYF.

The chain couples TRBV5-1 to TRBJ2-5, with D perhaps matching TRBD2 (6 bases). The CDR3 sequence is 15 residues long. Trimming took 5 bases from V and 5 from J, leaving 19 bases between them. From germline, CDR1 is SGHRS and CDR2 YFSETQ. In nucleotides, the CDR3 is TGCGCCAGCAGATACGGGAGTAACCAAGTCGAGACCCAGTACTTC. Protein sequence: CASRYGSNQVETQYF. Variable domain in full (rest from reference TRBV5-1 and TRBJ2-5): KAGVTQTPRYLIKTRGQQVTLSCSPISGHRSVSWYQQTPGQGLQFLFEYFSETQRNKGNFPGRFSGRQFSNSRSEMNVSTLELGDSALYLCASRYGSNQVETQYFGPGTRLLVL.

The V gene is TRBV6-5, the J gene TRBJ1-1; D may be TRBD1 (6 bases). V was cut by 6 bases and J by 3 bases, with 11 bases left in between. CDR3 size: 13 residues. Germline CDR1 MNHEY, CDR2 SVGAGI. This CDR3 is CASSPRGDTEAFF. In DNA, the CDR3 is TGTGCCAGCAGCCCCAGGGGTGACACTGAAGCTTTCTTT.

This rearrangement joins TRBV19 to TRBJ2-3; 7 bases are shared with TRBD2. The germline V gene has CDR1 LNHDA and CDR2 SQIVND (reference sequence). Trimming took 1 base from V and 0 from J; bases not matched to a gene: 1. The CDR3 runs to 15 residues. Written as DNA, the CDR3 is TGTGCCAGTAGTATAGGGCGGGGGAGCACAGATACGCAGTATTTT. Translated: CASSIGRGSTDTQYF.

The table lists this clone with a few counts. The CDR3 is CASSTIGGFNTGELFF. Written as DNA, the CDR3 is TGTGCCAGCAGCACGATTGGGGGGTTCAACACCGGGGAGCTGTTTTTT. V is TRBV5-5 and J is TRBJ2-2; the D gene is possibly TRBD2 (6 bases). V lost 4 bases, J lost 2 bases, and 15 bases lay in between. Germline values: CDR1 SGHKS, CDR2 YYEKEE (reference sequence). This CDR3 has 16 residues.

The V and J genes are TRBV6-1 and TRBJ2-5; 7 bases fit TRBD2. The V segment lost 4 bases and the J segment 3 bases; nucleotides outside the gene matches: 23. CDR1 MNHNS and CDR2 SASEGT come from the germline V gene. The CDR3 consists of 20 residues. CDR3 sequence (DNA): TGTGCCAGCAGTGGGGGGACTACAGACCTTTCAGACCTGATTAAAGAGACCCAGTACTTC. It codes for CASSGGTTDLSDLIKETQYF.

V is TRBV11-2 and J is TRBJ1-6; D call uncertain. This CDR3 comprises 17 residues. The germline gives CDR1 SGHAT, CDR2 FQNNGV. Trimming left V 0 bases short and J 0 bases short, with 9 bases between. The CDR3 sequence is CASSLETPSSYNSPLHF. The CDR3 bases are TGTGCCAGCAGCTTAGAAACGCCGAGCTCCTATAATTCACCCCTCCACTTT.

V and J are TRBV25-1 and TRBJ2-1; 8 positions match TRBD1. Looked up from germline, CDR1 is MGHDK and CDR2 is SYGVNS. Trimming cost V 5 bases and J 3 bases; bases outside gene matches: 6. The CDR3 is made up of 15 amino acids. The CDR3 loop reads CASSRQGSGYNEQFF. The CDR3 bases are TGTGCCAGCAGTCGACAGGGGTCGGGCTACAATGAGCAGTTCTTC.

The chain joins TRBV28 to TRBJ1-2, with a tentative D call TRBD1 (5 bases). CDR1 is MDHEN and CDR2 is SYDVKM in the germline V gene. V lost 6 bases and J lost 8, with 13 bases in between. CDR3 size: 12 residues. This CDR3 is CASRGRAGGYTF. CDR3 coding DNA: TGTGCCAGCAGGGGCAGGGCGGGGGGCTACACCTTC.

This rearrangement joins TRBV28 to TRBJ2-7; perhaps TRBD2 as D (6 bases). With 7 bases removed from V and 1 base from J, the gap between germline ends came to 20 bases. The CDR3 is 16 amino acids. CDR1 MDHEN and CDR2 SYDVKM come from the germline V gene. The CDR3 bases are TGTGCCAGCAAGCTTGCGGGGACCAGGGTGTCCTACGAGCAGTACTTC. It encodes CASKLAGTRVSYEQYF. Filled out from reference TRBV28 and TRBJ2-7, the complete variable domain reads DVKVTQSSRYLVKRTGEKVFLECVQDMDHENMFWYRQDPGLGLRLIYFSYDVKMKEKGDIPEGYSVSREKKERFSLILESASTNQTSMYLCASKLAGTRVSYEQYFGPGTRLTVT.

CDR3 amino acids: CASSTQGAATEKLFF. As DNA, the CDR3 is TGTGCCAGCAGCACCCAGGGTGCAGCAACTGAAAAACTGTTTTTT. V and J are TRBV7-2 and TRBJ1-4; perhaps TRBD1 as D (5 bases). The CDR3 extends over 15 amino acids. Trimming left V 5 bases short and J 7 bases short, with 17 bases between. Germline loops: CDR1 SGHTA, CDR2 FQGNSA.

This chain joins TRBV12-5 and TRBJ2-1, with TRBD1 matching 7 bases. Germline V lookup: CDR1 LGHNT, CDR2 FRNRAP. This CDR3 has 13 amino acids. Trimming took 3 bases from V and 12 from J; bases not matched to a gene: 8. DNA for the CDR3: TGTGCTAGTGGTTTCGGGACAGTCGAAAGGCAGTTCTTC. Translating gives CASGFGTVERQFF. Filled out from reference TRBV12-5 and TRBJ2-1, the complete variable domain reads DARVTQTPRHKVTEMGQEVTMRCQPILGHNTVFWYRQTMMQGLELLAYFRNRAPLDDSGMPKDRFSAEMPDATLATLKIQPSEPRDSAVYFCASGFGTVERQFFGPGTRLTVL.

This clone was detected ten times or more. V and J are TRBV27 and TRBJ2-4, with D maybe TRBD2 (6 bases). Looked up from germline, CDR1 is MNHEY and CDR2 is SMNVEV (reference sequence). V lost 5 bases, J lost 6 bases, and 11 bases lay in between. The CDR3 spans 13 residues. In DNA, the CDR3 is TGTGCCAGCAGTGCCTACGGGGGAAACATTCAGTACTTC. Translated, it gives CASSAYGGNIQYF.

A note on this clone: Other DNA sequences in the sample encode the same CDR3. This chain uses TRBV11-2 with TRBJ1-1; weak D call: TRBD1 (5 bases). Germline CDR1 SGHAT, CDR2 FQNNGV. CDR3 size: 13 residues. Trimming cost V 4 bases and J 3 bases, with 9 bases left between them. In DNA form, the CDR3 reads TGTGCCAGCAGCTCCCAGGGCGACACTGAAGCTTTCTTT. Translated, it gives CASSSQGDTEAFF.

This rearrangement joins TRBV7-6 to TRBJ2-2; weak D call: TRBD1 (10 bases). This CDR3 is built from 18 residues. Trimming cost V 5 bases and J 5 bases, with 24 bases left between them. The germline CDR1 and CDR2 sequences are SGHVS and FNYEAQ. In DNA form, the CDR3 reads TGTGCCAGCAGCCGGGACAGGGGTAGCGGGGGCTGGACCGGGGAGCTGTTTTTT. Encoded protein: CASSRDRGSGGWTGELFF.